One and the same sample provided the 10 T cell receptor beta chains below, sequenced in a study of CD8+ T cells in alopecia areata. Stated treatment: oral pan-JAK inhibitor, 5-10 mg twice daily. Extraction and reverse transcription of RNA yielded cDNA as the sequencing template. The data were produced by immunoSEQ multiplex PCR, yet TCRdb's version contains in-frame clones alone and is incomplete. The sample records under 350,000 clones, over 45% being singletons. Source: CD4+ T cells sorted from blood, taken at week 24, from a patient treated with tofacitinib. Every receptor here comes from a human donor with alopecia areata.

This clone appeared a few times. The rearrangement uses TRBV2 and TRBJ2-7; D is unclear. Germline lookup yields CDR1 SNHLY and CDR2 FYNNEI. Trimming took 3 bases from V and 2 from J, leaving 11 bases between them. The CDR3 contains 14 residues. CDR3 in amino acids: CASSEQQSTYEQYF. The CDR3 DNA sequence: TGTGCCAGCAGTGAGCAACAGTCCACCTACGAGCAGTACTTC. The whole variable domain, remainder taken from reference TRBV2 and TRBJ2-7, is EPEVTQTPSHQVTQMGQEVILRCVPISNHLYFYWYRQILGQKVEFLVSFYNNEISEKSEIFDDQFSVERPDGSNFTLKIRSTKLEDSAMYFCASSEQQSTYEQYFGPGTRLTVT.

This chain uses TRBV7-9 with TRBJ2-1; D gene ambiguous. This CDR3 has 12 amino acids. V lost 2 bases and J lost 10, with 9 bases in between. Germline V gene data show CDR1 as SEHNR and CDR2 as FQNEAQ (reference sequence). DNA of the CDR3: TGTGCCAGCAGCTTATTCGAGGAAGAGCAGTTCTTC. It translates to CASSLFEEEQFF. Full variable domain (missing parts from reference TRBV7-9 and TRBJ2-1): DTGVSQNPRHKITKRGQNVTFRCDPISEHNRLYWYRQTLGQGPEFLTYFQNEAQLEKSRLLSDRFSAERPKGSFSTLEIQRTEQGDSAMYLCASSLFEEEQFFGPGTRLTVL.

CDR3 in DNA: TGTGCCATCAGTGAGGACGGTACGAACACTGAAGCTTTCTTT. Protein: CAISEDGTNTEAFF. The chain joins TRBV10-3 to TRBJ1-1; D not resolved. With 2 bases removed from V and 1 base from J, the gap between germline ends came to 8 bases. The CDR3 runs 14 residues. Germline-derived CDR1 and CDR2 are ENHRY and SYGVKD.

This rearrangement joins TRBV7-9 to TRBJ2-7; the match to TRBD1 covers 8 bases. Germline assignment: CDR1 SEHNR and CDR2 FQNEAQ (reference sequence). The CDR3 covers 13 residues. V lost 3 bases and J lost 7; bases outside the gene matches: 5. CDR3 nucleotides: TGTGCCAGCAGCTTCACAGGGGGAAGAGAGCAGTACTTC. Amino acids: CASSFTGGREQYF.

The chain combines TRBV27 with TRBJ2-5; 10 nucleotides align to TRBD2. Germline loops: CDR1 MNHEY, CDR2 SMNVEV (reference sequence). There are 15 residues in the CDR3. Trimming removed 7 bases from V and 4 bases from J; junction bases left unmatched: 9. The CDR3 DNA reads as TGTGCCAGCATGAGGAGCGGGGGGGCCGGAGAGACCCAGTACTTC. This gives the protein CASMRSGGAGETQYF.

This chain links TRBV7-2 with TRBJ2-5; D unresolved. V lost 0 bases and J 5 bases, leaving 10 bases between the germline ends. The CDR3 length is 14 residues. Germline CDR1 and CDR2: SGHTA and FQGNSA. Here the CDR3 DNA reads TGTGCCAGCAGCTTAGCTAGCCCTCCGGAGACCCAGTACTTC. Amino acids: CASSLASPPETQYF. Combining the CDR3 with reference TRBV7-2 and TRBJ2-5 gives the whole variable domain GAGVSQSPSNKVTEKGKDVELRCDPISGHTALYWYRQSLGQGLEFLIYFQGNSAPDKSGLPSDRFSAERTGGSVSTLTIQRTQQEDSAVYLCASSLASPPETQYFGPGTRLLVL.

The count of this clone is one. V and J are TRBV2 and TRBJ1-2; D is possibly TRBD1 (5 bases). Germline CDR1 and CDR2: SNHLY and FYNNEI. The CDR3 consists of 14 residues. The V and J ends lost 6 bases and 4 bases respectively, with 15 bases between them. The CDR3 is CASSDRAGGYGYTF. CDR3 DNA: TGTGCCAGCAGCGACAGAGCGGGGGGCTATGGCTACACCTTC.

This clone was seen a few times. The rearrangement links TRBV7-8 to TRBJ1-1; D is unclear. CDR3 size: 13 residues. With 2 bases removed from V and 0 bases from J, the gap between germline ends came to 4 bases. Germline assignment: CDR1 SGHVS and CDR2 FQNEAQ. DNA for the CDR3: TGTGCCAGCAGCTTACAGCTGAACACTGAAGCTTTCTTT. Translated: CASSLQLNTEAFF.

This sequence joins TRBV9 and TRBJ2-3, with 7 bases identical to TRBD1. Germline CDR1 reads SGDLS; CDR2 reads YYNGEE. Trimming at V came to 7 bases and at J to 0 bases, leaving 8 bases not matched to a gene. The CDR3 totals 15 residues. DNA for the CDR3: TGTGCCAGCTCTCGACAGGGACGGAGCACAGATACGCAGTATTTT. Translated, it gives CASSRQGRSTDTQYF.

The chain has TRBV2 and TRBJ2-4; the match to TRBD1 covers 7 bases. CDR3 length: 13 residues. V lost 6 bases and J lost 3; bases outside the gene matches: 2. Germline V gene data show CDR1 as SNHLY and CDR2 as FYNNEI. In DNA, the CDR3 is TGTGCCAGCAGCGGGGACAGCAAAAACATTCAGTACTTC. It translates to CASSGDSKNIQYF.